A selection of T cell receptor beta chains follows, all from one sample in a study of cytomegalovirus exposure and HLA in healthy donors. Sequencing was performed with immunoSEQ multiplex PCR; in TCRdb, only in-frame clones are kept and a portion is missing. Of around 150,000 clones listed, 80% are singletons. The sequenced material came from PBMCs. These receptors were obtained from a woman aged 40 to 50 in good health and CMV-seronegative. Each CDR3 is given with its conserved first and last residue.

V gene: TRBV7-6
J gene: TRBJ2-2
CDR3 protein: CASSLRDTHHTGELFF

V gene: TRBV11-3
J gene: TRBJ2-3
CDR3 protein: CASSWATGATDTQYF

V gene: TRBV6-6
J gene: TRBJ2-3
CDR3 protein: CASSSSTDTQYF

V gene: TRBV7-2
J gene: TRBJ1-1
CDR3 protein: CASSPGPGTEAFF

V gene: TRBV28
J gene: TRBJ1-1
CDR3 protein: CASSLTGGQTEAFF

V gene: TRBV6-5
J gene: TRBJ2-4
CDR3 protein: CASSYSTGIAKNIQYF

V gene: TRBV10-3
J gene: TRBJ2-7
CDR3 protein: CAIRPGTSGSQNEQYF

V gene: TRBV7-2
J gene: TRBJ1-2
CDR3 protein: CASSTSTGNYGYTF

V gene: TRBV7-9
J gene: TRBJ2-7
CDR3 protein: CASSFKRYEQYF

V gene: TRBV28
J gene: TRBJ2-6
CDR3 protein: CASMSQGAYQTGANGLTF

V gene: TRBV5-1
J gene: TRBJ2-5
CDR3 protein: CASSSTAGVETQYF

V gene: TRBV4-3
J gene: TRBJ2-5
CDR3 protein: CASSHLAGGMETQYF

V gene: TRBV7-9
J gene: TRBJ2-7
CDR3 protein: CASSLVGDHEQYF

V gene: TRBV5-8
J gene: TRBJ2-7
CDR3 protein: CASSLKGRTYEQYF

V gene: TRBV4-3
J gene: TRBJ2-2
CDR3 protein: CASSQGFASGSGGELFF

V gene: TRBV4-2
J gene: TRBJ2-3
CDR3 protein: CASTGTSYSDTQYF

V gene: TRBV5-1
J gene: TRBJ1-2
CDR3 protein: CASSFGVRDYGYTF

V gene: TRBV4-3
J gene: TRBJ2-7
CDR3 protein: CASSQEVGFTYEQYF

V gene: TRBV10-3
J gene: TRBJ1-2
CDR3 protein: CAIRAGTGDGYTF

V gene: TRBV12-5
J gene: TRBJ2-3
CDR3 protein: CASGLVLAGQLTDTQYF

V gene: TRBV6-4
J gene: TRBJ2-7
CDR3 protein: CASSKDSSARYEQYF

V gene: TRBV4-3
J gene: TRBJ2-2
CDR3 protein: CASSPPLTSGRNTGELFF

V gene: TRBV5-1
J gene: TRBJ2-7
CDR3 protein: CASSYLSGSGHEQYF

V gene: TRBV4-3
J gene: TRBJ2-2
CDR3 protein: CTSSQEPGSGELFF

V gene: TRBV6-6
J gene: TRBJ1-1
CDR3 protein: CASGGSMNTEAFF

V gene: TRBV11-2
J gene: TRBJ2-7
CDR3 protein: CASSLILNYEQYF

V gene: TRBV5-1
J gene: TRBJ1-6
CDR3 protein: CASTPGQGSWSPLHF

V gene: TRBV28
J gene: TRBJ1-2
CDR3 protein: CASVQGRGYGYTF

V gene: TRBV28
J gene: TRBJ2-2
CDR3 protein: CASSAPAEVANTGELFF

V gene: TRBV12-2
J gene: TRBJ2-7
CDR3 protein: CASRTVRTSRAYEQYF

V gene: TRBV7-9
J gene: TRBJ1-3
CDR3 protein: CASSSGTGRNTIYF

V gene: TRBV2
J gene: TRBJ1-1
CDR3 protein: CAGRQGIYTEAFF

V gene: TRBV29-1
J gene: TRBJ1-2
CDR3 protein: CSVEVGGSGYGYTF

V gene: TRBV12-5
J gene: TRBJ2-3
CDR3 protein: CASGPGLSTDTQYF

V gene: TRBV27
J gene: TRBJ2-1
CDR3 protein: CASSLRRASYNEQFF

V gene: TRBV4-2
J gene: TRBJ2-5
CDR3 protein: CASSQDKAGGIETQYF

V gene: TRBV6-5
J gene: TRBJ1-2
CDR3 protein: CASSYDGNYGYTF

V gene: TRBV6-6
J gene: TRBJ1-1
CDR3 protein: CASSYQLGMNTEAFF

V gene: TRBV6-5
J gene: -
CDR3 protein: CASHSPGTSTYEQYF

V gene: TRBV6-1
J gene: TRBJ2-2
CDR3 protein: CASSEASGGASTGELFF

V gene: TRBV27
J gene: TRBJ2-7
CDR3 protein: CASSIVDSLSYEQYF

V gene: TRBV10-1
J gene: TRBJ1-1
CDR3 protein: CASEGAEMNTEAFF